The 14 T cell receptor beta chains given below trace back to one sample, sequenced in a study of cytomegalovirus exposure and HLA in healthy donors. Both 60 Vbeta primers and 13 Jbeta primers went into the PCR. Generated by immunoSEQ multiplex PCR, the TCRdb table keeps only in-frame clones and is missing some. Its clone listing holds roughly 51,000 clones. Sequences were obtained from PBMCs. All receptors come from a woman in her forties or fifties in good health and CMV-seropositive.

The chain is built from TRBV2 and TRBJ2-5, with D maybe TRBD2 (5 bases). V was pared by 2 bases and J by 3 bases, with 10 bases between. From germline, CDR1 is SNHLY and CDR2 FYNNEI. The CDR3 totals 14 residues. The CDR3, as DNA: TGTGCCAGCAGTGAAACCGGGATGGAAGAGACCCAGTACTTC. This translates into CASSETGMEETQYF.

The gene calls are TRBV29-1 and TRBJ1-2; D may be TRBD1 (5 bases). The V and J ends lost 0 bases and 4 bases respectively, with 12 bases between them. This CDR3 has 14 amino acids. CDR1 is SQVTM, CDR2 ANQGSEA, per germline. CDR3 DNA: TGCAGCGTTGAAGATCGGTGGGGGGTCTATGGCTACACCTTC. It translates to CSVEDRWGVYGYTF.

The V and J genes are TRBV9 and TRBJ1-1; D gene ambiguous. With 0 bases removed from V and 8 bases from J, the gap between germline ends came to 11 bases. From germline, CDR1 is SGDLS and CDR2 YYNGEE. There are 13 residues in the CDR3. Here the CDR3 reads CASSVGPGNEAFF. The CDR3 DNA reads as TGTGCCAGCAGCGTAGGTCCGGGGAACGAAGCTTTCTTT.

This chain's CDR3 is CASRDARARGEKLFF. DNA for the CDR3: TGTGCCAGCAGGGACGCGCGGGCCCGGGGAGAAAAACTGTTTTTT. This chain links TRBV6-5 with TRBJ1-4; no firm D call. Trimming stripped 6 bases from V and 8 bases from J, with 19 bases between. Germline V gene data show CDR1 as MNHEY and CDR2 as SVGAGI. The length of the CDR3 is 15 residues.

The genes are TRBV5-4 and TRBJ2-5; 7 positions agree with TRBD2. V shed 0 bases and J 4 bases; nucleotides not matched to a gene: 6. The CDR3 runs 15 residues. Looked up from germline, CDR1 is SGHNT and CDR2 is YYREEE (reference sequence). CDR3 amino acids: CASSLESGKGETQYF. CDR3 in DNA: TGTGCCAGCAGCTTGGAAAGCGGGAAAGGAGAGACCCAGTACTTC.

The chain links TRBV5-4 to TRBJ2-7; 10 nucleotides agree with TRBD2. J lost 2 bases, V lost 2 bases, and 4 bases had no gene match. CDR3 length: 15 amino acids. In germline, CDR1 is SGHNT, CDR2 YYREEE (reference sequence). In nucleotides, the CDR3 is TGTGCCAGCAGCTTAGGGCTAGCGGGGGCCTACGAGCAGTACTTC. It translates to CASSLGLAGAYEQYF.

This rearrangement joins TRBV6-1 to TRBJ1-4, with 7 bases that match TRBD1. V shed 8 bases and J 0 bases; nucleotides not matched to a gene: 6. Germline lookup yields CDR1 MNHNS and CDR2 SASEGT. This CDR3 comprises 15 residues. The CDR3 loop reads CASGRQGATNEKLFF. DNA of the CDR3: TGTGCCAGCGGTAGACAGGGAGCAACTAATGAAAAACTGTTTTTT.

The J gene is TRBJ2-2, the V gene TRBV28, with TRBD1 as a possible D gene (7 bases). Germline CDR1 is MDHEN and CDR2 is SYDVKM. V lost 3 bases, J lost 4 bases, and 15 bases lay in between. The CDR3 loop spans 16 amino acids. The CDR3 DNA reads as TGTGCCAGCAGTTTGATGCGGGACAGAACCACCGGGGAGCTGTTTTTT. It encodes CASSLMRDRTTGELFF.

The chain couples TRBV19 to TRBJ2-5; 8 nucleotides align to TRBD1. Germline values: CDR1 LNHDA, CDR2 SQIVND (reference sequence). The CDR3 runs 13 residues. After removal of 7 bases from V and 5 bases from J, the junction contained 6 bases not matched to a gene. The CDR3, as DNA: TGTGCCAGTAATGCAGGGGGCAGGGAGACCCAGTACTTC. Amino acids: CASNAGGRETQYF. Using reference TRBV19 and TRBJ2-5 for the parts outside the CDR3, the full variable domain is DGGITQSPKYLFRKEGQNVTLSCEQNLNHDAMYWYRQDPGQGLRLIYYSQIVNDFQKGDIAEGYSVSREKKESFPLTVTSAQKNPTAFYLCASNAGGRETQYFGPGTRLLVL.

The CDR3, as DNA: TGTGCCAGTAGCCGGGGGTATCAGCCCCAGCATTTT. It codes for CASSRGYQPQHF. This sequence joins TRBV19 and TRBJ1-5; D may be TRBD1 (5 bases). V lost 6 bases and J lost 5, with 8 bases in between. Germline CDR1 reads LNHDA; CDR2 reads SQIVND (reference sequence). CDR3 size: 12 residues. Combining the CDR3 with reference TRBV19 and TRBJ1-5 gives the whole variable domain DGGITQSPKYLFRKEGQNVTLSCEQNLNHDAMYWYRQDPGQGLRLIYYSQIVNDFQKGDIAEGYSVSREKKESFPLTVTSAQKNPTAFYLCASSRGYQPQHFGDGTRLSIL.

This chain uses TRBV14 with TRBJ1-2; a weak D match, TRBD1 (5 bases). The CDR3 covers 16 residues. Trimming left V 2 bases short and J 2 bases short, with 15 bases between. Per germline, CDR1 SGHDN and CDR2 FVKESK. CDR3 coding DNA: TGTGCCAGCAGCCAAAGGGGCGGGGGATTGAACTATGGCTACACCTTC. It encodes CASSQRGGGLNYGYTF.

This chain uses TRBV29-1 with TRBJ2-5; a possible D gene is TRBD1 (5 bases). This CDR3 has 12 amino acids. V was shortened by 7 bases and J by 0 bases, with 9 bases between the two germline ends. Per the germline V gene, CDR1 is SQVTM and CDR2 is ANQGSEA. The CDR3 nucleotides are TGCAGCGCTCGGACAAACCAAGAGACCCAGTACTTC. Its translation is CSARTNQETQYF.

This chain uses TRBV11-2 with TRBJ2-1; 9 bases agree with TRBD2. The CDR3 length is 15 residues. The trim removed 2 bases at V and 8 bases at J, leaving 7 bases unmatched. Germline V lookup: CDR1 SGHAT, CDR2 FQNNGV. This CDR3 is CASSLSSGGFDEQFF. CDR3 in DNA: TGTGCCAGCAGCTTAAGTAGCGGGGGTTTTGATGAGCAGTTCTTC.

The chain couples TRBV28 to TRBJ2-6, with no clear D. The germline gives CDR1 MDHEN, CDR2 SYDVKM. The CDR3 length is 16 residues. With 10 bases removed from V and 0 bases from J, the gap between germline ends came to 16 bases. The CDR3 region has the DNA TGTGCCACCTACGACATGCTCAGCTCTGGGGCCAACGTCCTGACTTTC. Its protein is CATYDMLSSGANVLTF.